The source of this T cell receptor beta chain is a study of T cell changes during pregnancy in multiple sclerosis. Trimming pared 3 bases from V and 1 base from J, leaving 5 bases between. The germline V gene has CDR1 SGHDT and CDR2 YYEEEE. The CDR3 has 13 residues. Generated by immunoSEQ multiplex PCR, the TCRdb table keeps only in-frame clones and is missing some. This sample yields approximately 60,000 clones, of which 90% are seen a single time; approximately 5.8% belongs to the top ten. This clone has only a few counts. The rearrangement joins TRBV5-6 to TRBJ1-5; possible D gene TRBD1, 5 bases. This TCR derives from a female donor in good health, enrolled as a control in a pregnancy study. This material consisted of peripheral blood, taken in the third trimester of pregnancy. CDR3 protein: CASSWGSNQPQHF. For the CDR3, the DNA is TGTGCCAGCAGCTGGGGCAGCAATCAGCCCCAGCATTTT.